Each of the 18 T cell receptor beta chains below was sequenced from the same sample in a study of T cell responses to AZD1222 COVID-19 vaccine (dated by TCRdb to 2020 to 2023). The library was built by means of the immunoSEQ multiplex PCR assay. As stored in TCRdb, this immuneACCESS dataset retains in-frame rearrangements with V and J assigned. A fraction of the clones does not appear; measured against another copy, unresolved V genes explain less than half of the discrepancy, and the remainder lacks a known reason. This sample has 85,000 or so clones in its table, and around 90% of those were observed once. Approximately 10% of the sample is held by the ten biggest clonotypes. What the time point label conveys for this sample: about 28 days (+/-7) after the second vaccine dose. The sequenced sample was peripheral blood, obtained 28 days after the second AZD1222 dose. These receptor sequences come from an adult who received the AZD1222 COVID-19 vaccine.

This clone was seen only once. The V call is TRBV30, the J call TRBJ1-3, with D unresolved. Germline CDR1 reads GTSNPN; CDR2 reads SVGIG (reference sequence). The CDR3 extends over 12 amino acids. Trimming removed 8 bases at V and 9 bases at J, with 17 bases between. DNA of the CDR3: TGTGCCCTCGAGGCCCCAAAACGCACCATATATTTT. This codes for CALEAPKRTIYF. The whole variable domain, remainder taken from reference TRBV30 and TRBJ1-3, is SQTIHQWPATLVQPVGSPLSLECTVEGTSNPNLYWYRQAAGRGLQLLFYSVGIGQISSEVPQNLSASRPQDRQFILSSKKLLLSDSGFYLCALEAPKRTIYFGEGSWLTVV.

The gene calls are TRBV5-1 and TRBJ2-5; 9 nucleotides align to TRBD2. There are 14 residues in the CDR3. J was trimmed by 4 bases and V by 0 bases; bases with no gene match: 1. Germline lookup yields CDR1 SGHRS and CDR2 YFSETQ. CDR3: CASSLEGLAETQYF. In DNA form, the CDR3 reads TGCGCCAGCAGCTTGGAGGGACTAGCAGAGACCCAGTACTTC. Full variable domain (missing parts from reference TRBV5-1 and TRBJ2-5): KAGVTQTPRYLIKTRGQQVTLSCSPISGHRSVSWYQQTPGQGLQFLFEYFSETQRNKGNFPGRFSGRQFSNSRSEMNVSTLELGDSALYLCASSLEGLAETQYFGPGTRLLVL.

J is TRBJ1-1 and V is TRBV2; 8 bases fit TRBD1. The germline V gene has CDR1 SNHLY and CDR2 FYNNEI. With V trimmed by 7 bases and J by 3 bases, 7 bases remained unmatched. The CDR3 spans 14 residues. Written as DNA, the CDR3 is TGTGCCAGCACCCCGACAGGGGTAGACACTGAAGCTTTCTTT. This codes for CASTPTGVDTEAFF.

This chain joins TRBV7-9 and TRBJ2-1, with 9 bases aligning to TRBD2. Trimming took 3 bases from V and 8 from J; bases not matched to a gene: 8. Germline V CDR1 and CDR2: SEHNR, FQNEAQ (reference sequence). CDR3 length equals 15 residues. This chain's CDR3 is CASSFGGSGRDEQFF. The CDR3, as DNA: TGTGCCAGCAGCTTCGGGGGTAGCGGGAGAGATGAGCAGTTCTTC.

V usage is TRBV19 and J usage is TRBJ2-1; TRBD2 matches 9 bases. Germline assignment: CDR1 LNHDA and CDR2 SQIVND (reference sequence). V trimming: 3 bases; J trimming: 6 bases; junction bases outside the gene matches: 6. The length of the CDR3 is 15 residues. CDR3 nucleotide sequence: TGTGCCAGTAGTATTGTGCGGGGGGGCTCCAATGAGCAGTTCTTC. Translated, it gives CASSIVRGGSNEQFF.

This chain joins TRBV9 and TRBJ2-1, with no clear D. In germline, CDR1 is SGDLS, CDR2 YYNGEE. The CDR3 length is 13 residues. Trimming took 0 bases from V and 2 from J, leaving 3 bases between them. The CDR3 is CASSVEAYNEQFF. In DNA form, the CDR3 reads TGTGCCAGCAGCGTAGAGGCCTACAATGAGCAGTTCTTC.

This clone was seen only a few times. The chain carries TRBV27 and TRBJ2-7; a possible D gene is TRBD1 (5 bases). Trimming took 5 bases from V and 5 from J, leaving 13 bases between them. Germline CDR1 reads MNHEY; CDR2 reads SMNVEV (reference sequence). This CDR3 has 13 residues. CDR3 sequence reads: CASSLNRIHEQYF. As DNA, the CDR3 is TGTGCCAGCAGTCTCAACAGGATCCACGAGCAGTACTTC.

V gene TRBV7-9 combines with J gene TRBJ1-2; no clear D. Deletions cut 1 base from V and 7 bases from J, with 16 bases between. Germline-derived CDR1 and CDR2 are SEHNR and FQNEAQ (reference sequence). CDR3 length: 15 amino acids. CDR3 in amino acids: CASSLEVWGKGGYTF. The CDR3 DNA sequence: TGTGCCAGCAGCTTAGAGGTGTGGGGAAAGGGTGGCTACACCTTC.

The rearrangement links TRBV5-3 to TRBJ2-4; 9 nucleotides line up with TRBD2. TRBV5-3 is recorded as an ORF, its role being uncertain. The CDR3 is 16 residues long. V shed 0 bases and J 3 bases; nucleotides not matched to a gene: 4. The CDR3 reads CARSLVAGEDKNIQYF. The CDR3 DNA reads TGTGCCAGAAGCTTGGTAGCGGGAGAGGACAAAAACATTCAGTACTTC.

The gene calls are TRBV18 and TRBJ2-2; D assignment may be TRBD1 or TRBD2 (5 bases each). The CDR3 loop spans 16 amino acids. The germline V gene encodes CDR1 KGHSH and CDR2 LQKENI. The germline V and J ends were trimmed by 3 bases and 6 bases, with 17 bases remaining between them. CDR3 DNA sequence: TGTGCCAGCTCACCCTTTGGGACGGTCAGTTCCGGGGAGCTGTTTTTT. This translates into CASSPFGTVSSGELFF. Complete variable domain (other parts from reference TRBV18 and TRBJ2-2): NAGVMQNPRHLVRRRGQEARLRCSPMKGHSHVYWYRQLPEEGLKFMVYLQKENIIDESGMPKERFSAEFPKEGPSILRIQQVVRGDSAAYFCASSPFGTVSSGELFFGEGSRLTVL.

The chain joins TRBV18 to TRBJ1-1; 11 bases fit TRBD1. This CDR3 has 15 residues. V shed 8 bases and J 4 bases; nucleotides not matched to a gene: 9. Germline V gene sequence: CDR1 KGHSH, CDR2 LQKENI. The CDR3 DNA sequence: TGTGCCAGCCCTTCACACGGGACAGGGGGCACTGAAGCTTTCTTT. Residues: CASPSHGTGGTEAFF.

The CDR3 protein is CSASSGGAYNEQFF. The CDR3 bases are TGCAGTGCGAGTAGCGGGGGGGCATACAATGAGCAGTTCTTC. The chain recombines TRBV20-1 with TRBJ2-1; 11 bases agree with TRBD2. The CDR3 sequence is 14 residues long. The V gene's germline CDR1 is DFQATT and CDR2 SNEGSKA (reference sequence). Trimming took 6 bases from V and 4 from J; bases not matched to a gene: 5.

The chain combines TRBV6-5 with TRBJ1-5; 8 nucleotides line up with TRBD1. V shed 7 bases and J 5 bases; nucleotides not matched to a gene: 10. The germline CDR1 and CDR2 sequences are MNHEY and SVGAGI. The CDR3 spans 15 residues. The CDR3 DNA follows: TGTGCCAGCATTCGGGTGGCAGGGGGCTATCAGCCCCAGCATTTT. Residues: CASIRVAGGYQPQHF.

This chain links TRBV3-1 (or the pseudogene TRBV3-2) with TRBJ1-2; maybe TRBD1 (5 bases). V was clipped by 0 bases and J by 2 bases, with 10 bases between them. There are 15 residues in the CDR3. Germline V gene data show CDR1 as LGHDT and CDR2 as YNNKEL (reference sequence). The CDR3 here is CASSQDLGGNYGYTF. The CDR3 region has the DNA TGTGCCAGCAGCCAAGATCTTGGGGGGAACTATGGCTACACCTTC.

The chain couples TRBV18 to TRBJ1-1; D gene unclear. V lost 1 base to trimming and J lost 3 bases, with 9 bases between them. The CDR3 is 14 residues long. CDR1 is KGHSH and CDR2 is LQKENI in the germline V gene. The CDR3 region is CASSPRGRDTEAFF. CDR3 coding DNA: TGTGCCAGCTCACCACGAGGGAGGGACACTGAAGCTTTCTTT. The variable domain in full, with the rest retrieved from reference TRBV18 and TRBJ1-1, is NAGVMQNPRHLVRRRGQEARLRCSPMKGHSHVYWYRQLPEEGLKFMVYLQKENIIDESGMPKERFSAEFPKEGPSILRIQQVVRGDSAAYFCASSPRGRDTEAFFGQGTRLTVV.

The CDR3 DNA reads TGTGCCAGCTCACCAGGGCATAATTCACCCCTCCACTTT. It encodes CASSPGHNSPLHF. The chain recombines TRBV18 with TRBJ1-6; D is ambiguous. The CDR3 extends over 13 amino acids. Germline CDR1 and CDR2: KGHSH and LQKENI. V lost 2 bases and J lost 5, with 4 bases in between. The entire variable domain, with the rest obtained from reference TRBV18 and TRBJ1-6, is as follows: NAGVMQNPRHLVRRRGQEARLRCSPMKGHSHVYWYRQLPEEGLKFMVYLQKENIIDESGMPKERFSAEFPKEGPSILRIQQVVRGDSAAYFCASSPGHNSPLHFGNGTRLTVT.

CDR3 region: CASSETTDRPATF. CDR3 nucleotides: TGCGCCAGCAGTGAGACAACGGACAGGCCGGCCACCTTC. The rearrangement joins TRBV10-2 to TRBJ1-2; 7 nucleotides match TRBD1. The V segment lost 2 bases and the J segment 13 bases; nucleotides outside the gene matches: 10. The CDR3 covers 13 residues. Germline loops: CDR1 WSHSY, CDR2 SAAADI.

The chain links TRBV19 to TRBJ2-7; no firm D call. CDR1 LNHDA and CDR2 SQIVND come from the germline V gene (reference sequence). The germline V and J ends were trimmed by 1 base and 8 bases, with 6 bases remaining between them. This CDR3 contains 11 residues. CDR3 in amino acids: CASSIGPKQYF. DNA for the CDR3: TGTGCCAGTAGTATAGGGCCCAAGCAGTACTTC.